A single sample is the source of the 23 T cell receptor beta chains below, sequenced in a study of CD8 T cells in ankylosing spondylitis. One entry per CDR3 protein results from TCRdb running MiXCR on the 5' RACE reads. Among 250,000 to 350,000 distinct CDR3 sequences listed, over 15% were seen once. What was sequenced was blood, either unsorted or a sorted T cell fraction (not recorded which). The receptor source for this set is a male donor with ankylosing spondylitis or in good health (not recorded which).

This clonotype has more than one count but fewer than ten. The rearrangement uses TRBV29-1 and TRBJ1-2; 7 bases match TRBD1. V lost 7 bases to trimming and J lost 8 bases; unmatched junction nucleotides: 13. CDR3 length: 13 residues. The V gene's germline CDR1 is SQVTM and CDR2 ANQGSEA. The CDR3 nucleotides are TGCAGCGCCGCGGACAGGCCGGGGGGAGGCTACACCTTC. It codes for CSAADRPGGGYTF.

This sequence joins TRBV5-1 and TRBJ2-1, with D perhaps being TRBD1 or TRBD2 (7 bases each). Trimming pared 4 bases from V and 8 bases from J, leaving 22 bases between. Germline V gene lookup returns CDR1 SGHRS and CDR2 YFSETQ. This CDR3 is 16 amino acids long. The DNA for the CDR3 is TGCGCCAGCAGCATCTACAGGGGAGGGGTGTATGATGAGCAGTTCTTC. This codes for CASSIYRGGVYDEQFF.

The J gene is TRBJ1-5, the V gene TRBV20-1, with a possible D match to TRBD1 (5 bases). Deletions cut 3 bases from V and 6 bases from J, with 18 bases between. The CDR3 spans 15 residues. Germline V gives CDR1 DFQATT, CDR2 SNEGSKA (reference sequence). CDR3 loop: CSARPPGTAFQPQHF. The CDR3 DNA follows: TGCAGTGCTAGGCCCCCAGGGACGGCGTTTCAGCCCCAGCATTTT.

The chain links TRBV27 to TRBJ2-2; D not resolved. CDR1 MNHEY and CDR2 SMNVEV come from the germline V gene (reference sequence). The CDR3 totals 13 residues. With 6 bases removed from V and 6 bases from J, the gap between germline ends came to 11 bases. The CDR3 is CASSRKAPGELFF. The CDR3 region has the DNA TGTGCCAGCAGCCGTAAGGCCCCCGGGGAGCTGTTTTTT.

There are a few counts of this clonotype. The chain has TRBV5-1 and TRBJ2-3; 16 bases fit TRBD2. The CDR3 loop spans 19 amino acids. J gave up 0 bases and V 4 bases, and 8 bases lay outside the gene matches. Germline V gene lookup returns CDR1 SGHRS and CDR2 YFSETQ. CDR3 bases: TGCGCCAGCAGCACGGGACTAGCGGGAGGGACGAGGAGCACAGATACGCAGTATTTT. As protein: CASSTGLAGGTRSTDTQYF. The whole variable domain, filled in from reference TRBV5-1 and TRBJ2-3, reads KAGVTQTPRYLIKTRGQQVTLSCSPISGHRSVSWYQQTPGQGLQFLFEYFSETQRNKGNFPGRFSGRQFSNSRSEMNVSTLELGDSALYLCASSTGLAGGTRSTDTQYFGPGTRLTVL.

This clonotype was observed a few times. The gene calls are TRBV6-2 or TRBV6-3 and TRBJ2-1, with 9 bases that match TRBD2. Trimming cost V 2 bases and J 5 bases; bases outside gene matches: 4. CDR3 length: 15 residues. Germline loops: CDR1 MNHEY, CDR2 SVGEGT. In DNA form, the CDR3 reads TGTGCCAGCAGTTACGGCGGGAGGGCACACAATGAGCAGTTCTTC. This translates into CASSYGGRAHNEQFF.

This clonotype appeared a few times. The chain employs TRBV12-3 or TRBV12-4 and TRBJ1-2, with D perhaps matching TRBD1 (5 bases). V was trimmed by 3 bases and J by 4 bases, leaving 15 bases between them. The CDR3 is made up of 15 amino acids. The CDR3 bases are TGTGCCAGCAGTTTGAGTCCGGGACTCGGCTATGGCTACACCTTC. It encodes CASSLSPGLGYGYTF.

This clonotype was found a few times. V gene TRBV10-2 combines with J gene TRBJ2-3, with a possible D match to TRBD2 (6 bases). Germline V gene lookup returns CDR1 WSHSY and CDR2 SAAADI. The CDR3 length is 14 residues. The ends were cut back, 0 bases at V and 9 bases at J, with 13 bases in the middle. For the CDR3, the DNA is TGCGCCAGCAGTGAGTCGACGCTAGCGTTCACGCAGTATTTT. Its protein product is CASSESTLAFTQYF.

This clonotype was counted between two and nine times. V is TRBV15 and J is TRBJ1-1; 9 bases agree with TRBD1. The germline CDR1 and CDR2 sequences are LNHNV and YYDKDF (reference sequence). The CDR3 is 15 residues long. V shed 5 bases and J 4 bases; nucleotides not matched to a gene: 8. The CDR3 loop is CATSSDRGRSTEAFF. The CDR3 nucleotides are TGTGCCACCAGCTCCGACAGGGGGAGAAGCACTGAAGCTTTCTTT.

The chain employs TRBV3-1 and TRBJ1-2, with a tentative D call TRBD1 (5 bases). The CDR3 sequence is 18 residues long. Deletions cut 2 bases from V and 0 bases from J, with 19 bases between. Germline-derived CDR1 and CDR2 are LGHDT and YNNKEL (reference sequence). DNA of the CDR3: TGTGCCAGCAGCCAACGCCCGTGGGGCAGGCTTTCTAACTATGGCTACACCTTC. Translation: CASSQRPWGRLSNYGYTF.

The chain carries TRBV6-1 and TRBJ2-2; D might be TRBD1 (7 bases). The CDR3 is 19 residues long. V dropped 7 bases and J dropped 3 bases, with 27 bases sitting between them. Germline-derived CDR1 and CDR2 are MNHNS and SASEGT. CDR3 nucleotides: TGTGCCAGCAAAAGGAGGGACAGACCAGATACGAGGCACACCGGGGAGCTGTTTTTT. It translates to CASKRRDRPDTRHTGELFF.

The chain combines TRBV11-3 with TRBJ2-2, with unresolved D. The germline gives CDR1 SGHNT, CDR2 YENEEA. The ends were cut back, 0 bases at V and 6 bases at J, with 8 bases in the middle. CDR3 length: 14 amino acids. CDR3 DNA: TGTGCCAGCAGCTTAGACACGGTCGCCGGGGAGCTGTTTTTT. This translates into CASSLDTVAGELFF.

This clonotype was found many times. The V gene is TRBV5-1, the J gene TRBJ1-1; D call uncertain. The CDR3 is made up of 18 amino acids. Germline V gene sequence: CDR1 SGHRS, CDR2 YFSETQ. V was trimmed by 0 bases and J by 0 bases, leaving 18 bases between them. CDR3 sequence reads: CASSLGSGSVTLNTEAFF. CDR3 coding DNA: TGCGCCAGCAGCTTGGGATCGGGGAGCGTTACGTTGAACACTGAAGCTTTCTTT.

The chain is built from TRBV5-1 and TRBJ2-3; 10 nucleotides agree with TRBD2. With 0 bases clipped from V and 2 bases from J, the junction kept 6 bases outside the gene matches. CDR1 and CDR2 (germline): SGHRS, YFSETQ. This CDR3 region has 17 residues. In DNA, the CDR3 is TGCGCCAGCAGCTTGGAAGGACTAGCGGCCTACACAGATACGCAGTATTTT. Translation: CASSLEGLAAYTDTQYF.

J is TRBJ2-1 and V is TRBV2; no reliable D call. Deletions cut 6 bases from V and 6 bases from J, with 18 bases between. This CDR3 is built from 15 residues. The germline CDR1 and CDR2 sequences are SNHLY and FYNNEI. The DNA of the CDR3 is TGTGCCAGCAGCTTATTACTATTCGGCGCCAATGAGCAGTTCTTC. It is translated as CASSLLLFGANEQFF.

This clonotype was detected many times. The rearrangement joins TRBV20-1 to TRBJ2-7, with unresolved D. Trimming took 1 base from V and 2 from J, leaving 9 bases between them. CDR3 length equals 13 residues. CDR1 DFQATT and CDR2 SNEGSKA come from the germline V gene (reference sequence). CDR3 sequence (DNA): TGCAGTGCTAGAGCCCACATGACCTACGAGCAGTACGTC. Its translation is CSARAHMTYEQYV.

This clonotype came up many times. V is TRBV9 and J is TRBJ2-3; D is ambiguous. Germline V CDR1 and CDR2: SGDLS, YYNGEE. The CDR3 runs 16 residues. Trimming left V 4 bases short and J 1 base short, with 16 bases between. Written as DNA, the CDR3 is TGTGCCAGCAGCCCCACCTCCCTAACTCGCACAGATACGCAGTATTTT. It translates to CASSPTSLTRTDTQYF.

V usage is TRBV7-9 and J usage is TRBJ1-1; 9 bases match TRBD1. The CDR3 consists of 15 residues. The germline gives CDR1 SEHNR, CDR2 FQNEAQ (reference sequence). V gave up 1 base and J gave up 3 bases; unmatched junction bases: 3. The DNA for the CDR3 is TGTGCCAGCAGCTTAGGGACAGGGGCGGACACTGAAGCTTTCTTT. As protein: CASSLGTGADTEAFF.

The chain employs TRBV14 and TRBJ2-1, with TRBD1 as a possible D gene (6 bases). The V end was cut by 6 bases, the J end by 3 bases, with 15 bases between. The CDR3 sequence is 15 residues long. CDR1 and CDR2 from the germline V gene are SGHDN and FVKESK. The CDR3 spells CASSLRDTDYNEQFF. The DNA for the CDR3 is TGTGCCAGCAGTCTCAGGGACACCGACTACAATGAGCAGTTCTTC.

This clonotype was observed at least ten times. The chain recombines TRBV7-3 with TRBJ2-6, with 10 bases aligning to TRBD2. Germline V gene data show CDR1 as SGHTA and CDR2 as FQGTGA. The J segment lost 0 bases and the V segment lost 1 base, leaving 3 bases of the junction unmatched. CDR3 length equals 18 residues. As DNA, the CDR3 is TGTGCCAGCAGCTTAATCGGACTAGCGGACTCTGGGGCCAACGTCCTGACTTTC. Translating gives CASSLIGLADSGANVLTF.

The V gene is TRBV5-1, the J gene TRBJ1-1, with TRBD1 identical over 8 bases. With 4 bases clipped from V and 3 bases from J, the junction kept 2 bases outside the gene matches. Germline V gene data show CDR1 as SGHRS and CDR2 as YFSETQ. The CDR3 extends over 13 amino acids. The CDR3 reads CASSGQGYTEAFF. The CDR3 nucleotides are TGCGCCAGCAGCGGACAGGGTTACACTGAAGCTTTCTTT.

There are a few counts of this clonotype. The CDR3 here is CSVAPGQNNEQFF. The CDR3 bases are TGCAGCGTTGCACCGGGACAGAACAATGAGCAGTTCTTC. This chain joins TRBV29-1 and TRBJ2-1; the match to TRBD1 covers 7 bases. This CDR3 spans 13 amino acids. Germline V gene lookup returns CDR1 SQVTM and CDR2 ANQGSEA. The J segment lost 5 bases and the V segment lost 4 bases, leaving 5 bases of the junction unmatched.

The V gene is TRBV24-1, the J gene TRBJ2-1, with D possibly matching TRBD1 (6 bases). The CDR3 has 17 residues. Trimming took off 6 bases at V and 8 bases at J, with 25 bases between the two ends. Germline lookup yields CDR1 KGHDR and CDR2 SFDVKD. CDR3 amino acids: CATSTPPHRVRIDEQFF. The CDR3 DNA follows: TGTGCCACCAGTACTCCCCCCCACAGGGTTAGAATTGATGAGCAGTTCTTC.